The 8 T cell receptor beta chains given below trace back to one sample, sequenced in a study of CD8 T cells in Susac syndrome (dated by TCRdb to the late 2010s). Libraries were constructed by the immunoSEQ multiplex PCR assay. RNA was extracted with the RNeasy kit and roughly 0.45 to 1 ug was reverse transcribed using random hexamers. The public reads were reprocessed in TCRdb via fastp at Q25 and MiXCR, keeping in-frame beta chains. Identical CDR3 proteins give one entry, which carries the most common genes and DNA. This sample is represented by fewer than 80,000 distinct CDR3 sequences; approximately 94% of them were singletons. The ten largest clones capture about 0.6% of the sample. Sequenced material: CD8+ T cells from PBMCs. These TCRs come from a human donor with multiple sclerosis.

J is TRBJ2-1 and V is TRBV7-9; perhaps D is TRBD1 or TRBD2 (5 bases each). Per germline, CDR1 SEHNR and CDR2 FQNEAQ (reference sequence). Trimming removed 5 bases from V and 2 bases from J, with 22 bases in between. This CDR3 has 18 amino acids. The CDR3, as DNA: TGTGCCAGCAGCCAAACTAGGGGCCGAACACAGACCTACAATGAGCAGTTCTTC. Translating gives CASSQTRGRTQTYNEQFF.

This CDR3 reads CASSSLAEITYEQYF. CDR3 sequence (DNA): TGTGCCAGCAGCTCTCTAGCGGAGATAACCTACGAGCAGTACTTC. This chain uses TRBV7-8 with TRBJ2-7; 7 nucleotides align to TRBD2. The CDR3 spans 15 residues. V lost 4 bases, J lost 2 bases, and 8 bases stayed unmatched. Per germline, CDR1 SGHVS and CDR2 FQNEAQ.

A few counts support this clonotype. The V gene is TRBV27, the J gene TRBJ1-1; tentatively, D is TRBD1 (5 bases). The CDR3 is 13 residues long. The V gene lost 4 bases and the J gene lost 1 base, with 7 bases spanning the gap. Germline lookup yields CDR1 MNHEY and CDR2 SMNVEV (reference sequence). This CDR3 reads CASSWGRNTEAFF. The CDR3 region has the DNA TGTGCCAGCAGTTGGGGCAGGAACACTGAAGCTTTCTTT.

This clonotype has just a few counts. This chain joins TRBV5-4 and TRBJ2-7, with D tentatively TRBD1 (6 bases). CDR3 length: 12 amino acids. Trimming pared 4 bases from V and 6 bases from J, leaving 11 bases between. Germline assignment: CDR1 SGHNT and CDR2 YYREEE (reference sequence). The CDR3 coding sequence is TGTGCCAGCAGCGCGATGGGGGCCGAGCAGTACTTC. This codes for CASSAMGAEQYF.

The chain joins TRBV6-2 or TRBV6-3 to TRBJ2-3, with D perhaps TRBD2 (5 bases). V shed 4 bases and J shed 4 bases, with 18 bases lying between them. The CDR3 sequence is 16 residues long. Germline V gene sequence: CDR1 MNHEY, CDR2 SVGEGT. The CDR3 reads CASSSPLDSVPDTQYF. CDR3 in DNA: TGTGCCAGCAGTTCCCCGTTGGACTCCGTTCCAGATACGCAGTATTTT.

V usage is TRBV29-1 and J usage is TRBJ2-7, with a possible D match to TRBD1 (5 bases). Germline loops: CDR1 SQVTM, CDR2 ANQGSEA. The CDR3 covers 13 residues. V lost 2 bases and J lost 1, with 9 bases in between. Here the CDR3 DNA reads TGCAGCGTTGAATTACAGGAGTCCTACGAGCAGTACTTC. Encoded protein: CSVELQESYEQYF.

This chain uses TRBV4-1 with TRBJ2-7; D is unresolved. Between the trimmed V and J ends, which lost 0 bases and 1 base, there was a span of 13 bases. The CDR3 loop spans 16 amino acids. CDR1 MGHRA and CDR2 YSYEKL come from the germline V gene. The CDR3 sequence is CASSQDRNTGSYEQYF. The CDR3, as DNA: TGCGCCAGCAGCCAAGATAGGAACACTGGATCCTACGAGCAGTACTTC.

The V call is TRBV27, the J call TRBJ2-3; 12 bases line up with TRBD2. Germline lookup yields CDR1 MNHEY and CDR2 SMNVEV (reference sequence). The CDR3 extends over 16 amino acids. Trimming took 5 bases from V and 3 from J; bases not matched to a gene: 6. CDR3 nucleotides: TGTGCCAGCAGTGGCCTAGCGGGAGGGCCTACAGATACGCAGTATTTT. It translates to CASSGLAGGPTDTQYF.